Following are 20 T cell receptor beta chains from one sample sequenced in a study of low-dose radiotherapy and immunotherapy resistance in tumors. As for time point: before trial treatment. Gene-specific TRAV and TRBV primers were used for first-strand cDNA, covering alpha and beta chains. It was with a constant-region primer and a V-primer adapter that TCRs were amplified over approximately 18 PCR cycles. TCRdb recomputed calls from the reads with MiXCR, one row per CDR3 protein. The data show tens of thousands of distinct CDR3 sequences, with more than 8% seen just once and roughly 1% held by the top ten. The material sequenced was PBMCs, taken before treatment. All receptors come from a male donor with prostate cancer.

This clonotype came up a few times. The CDR3 is CASSPNGNQPQHF. In DNA form, the CDR3 reads TGTGCCAGCAGCCCGAACGGCAATCAGCCCCAGCATTTT. V and J are TRBV27 and TRBJ1-5; D remains ambiguous. In germline, CDR1 is MNHEY, CDR2 SMNVEV (reference sequence). V was cut by 6 bases and J by 2 bases, with 8 bases left in between. CDR3 size: 13 residues.

This clonotype appeared many times. The rearrangement uses TRBV5-4 and TRBJ2-2; 14 bases are shared with TRBD2. The CDR3 contains 17 residues. V lost 4 bases, J lost 5 bases, and 7 bases stayed unmatched. Per the germline V gene, CDR1 is SGHNT and CDR2 is YYREEE (reference sequence). The CDR3 sequence: CASSPAGTSGSTGELFF. CDR3 coding DNA: TGTGCCAGCAGCCCGGCCGGGACTAGCGGGAGTACCGGGGAGCTGTTTTTT.

The genes are TRBV12-3 or TRBV12-4 and TRBJ2-5, with D perhaps matching TRBD1 (5 bases). The CDR3 contains 13 residues. Between the trimmed V and J ends, which lost 4 bases and 5 bases, there was a span of 11 bases. Here the CDR3 DNA reads TGTGCCAGCAGTTGGACAATGCGTGAGACCCAGTACTTC. It codes for CASSWTMRETQYF.

This clonotype was picked up a small number of times. The chain couples TRBV27 to TRBJ1-2; tentatively, D is TRBD1 (5 bases). V was clipped by 6 bases and J by 2 bases, with 25 bases between them. In germline, CDR1 is MNHEY, CDR2 SMNVEV (reference sequence). The CDR3 extends over 18 amino acids. In DNA form, the CDR3 reads TGTGCCAGCAGCTCTAGGGGTGGGGGAGCAGTTCCGAACTATGGCTACACCTTC. Amino acid sequence: CASSSRGGGAVPNYGYTF.

This clonotype was found many times. The chain couples TRBV5-8 to TRBJ2-1; TRBD2 matches 9 bases. Germline CDR1 reads SGHTS; CDR2 reads YDEGEE. J gave up 0 bases and V 5 bases, and 9 bases lay outside the gene matches. This CDR3 has 17 residues. The CDR3 reads CASRVLAGTSSYNEQFF. CDR3 DNA: TGTGCCAGCAGGGTCCTAGCGGGAACCAGCTCCTACAATGAGCAGTTCTTC.

This clonotype occurred many times. The chain uses TRBV7-2 and TRBJ2-1; 8 bases fit TRBD2. The CDR3 runs 15 residues. V trimming: 1 base; J trimming: 5 bases; junction bases outside the gene matches: 4. In germline, CDR1 is SGHTA, CDR2 FQGNSA. CDR3 nucleotide sequence: TGTGCCAGCAGCTTAGACGGGAGGGTGGACAATGAGCAGTTCTTC. Translated: CASSLDGRVDNEQFF.

The chain joins TRBV27 to TRBJ2-7; TRBD2 matches at 13 bases. The CDR3 length is 16 residues. Germline loops: CDR1 MNHEY, CDR2 SMNVEV (reference sequence). The V gene end was trimmed by 5 bases and the J gene end by 6 bases; junction bases not matched to a gene: 10. The CDR3 loop is CASSGGTSGNGVEQYF. The CDR3 nucleotides are TGTGCCAGCAGTGGAGGGACTAGCGGGAACGGGGTCGAGCAGTACTTC.

Turning to this clonotype: Only one base separates this from a far larger clonotype, so it likely reflects a read error. Because the CDR3 is missing its conserved closing phenylalanine or tryptophan, this is likely a read error. This chain joins TRBV6-1 and TRBJ2-7; unclear D gene. In germline, CDR1 is MNHNS, CDR2 SASEGT. The CDR3 is made up of 11 amino acids. V lost 7 bases to trimming and J lost 7 bases, with 11 bases between them. For the CDR3, the DNA is TGTGCCAGCACCTTCCTCGGGGAGCAGTACTGC. Protein product: CASTFLGEQYC.

In its sample, this clonotype was seen many times. At one boundary the junction diverges from the germline segment, which might be a read error. J is TRBJ1-2 and V is TRBV28; D remains ambiguous. This CDR3 is built from 14 residues. CDR1 is MDHEN, CDR2 SYDVKM, per germline. The CDR3 DNA reads TGTGCCAGCAGTTTATCTGGGGAGACGACGCCTAAAGGCTTC. Translating gives CASSLSGETTPKGF.

This clonotype was detected many times. The chain uses TRBV28 and TRBJ1-4; 8 positions agree with TRBD1. The CDR3 sequence is 16 residues long. V gave up 7 bases and J gave up 4 bases; unmatched junction bases: 11. Germline V gene data show CDR1 as MDHEN and CDR2 as SYDVKM. This CDR3 is CASNPGQGWNNEKLFF. Written as DNA, the CDR3 is TGTGCCAGCAACCCCGGACAGGGCTGGAATAATGAAAAACTGTTTTTT.

This clonotype came up many times. J is TRBJ2-1 and V is TRBV6-4, with TRBD1 as a possible D gene (6 bases). V gave up 0 bases and J gave up 9 bases, with 9 bases separating them. Germline V gene sequence: CDR1 MRHNA, CDR2 SNTAGT. The CDR3 has 13 amino acids. In DNA, the CDR3 is TGTGCCAGCAGTGACTCGGGGGCGGGTGAGCAGTTCTTC. It yields the protein CASSDSGAGEQFF.

This clonotype was counted many times. The chain couples TRBV7-3 to TRBJ2-1, with 10 nucleotides matching TRBD2. J was trimmed by 5 bases and V by 5 bases; bases with no gene match: 6. Germline-derived CDR1 and CDR2 are SGHTA and FQGTGA. The CDR3 is 15 residues long. Here the CDR3 reads CASSPGLARNNEQFF. The CDR3 DNA follows: TGTGCCAGCAGCCCGGGACTAGCGCGAAACAATGAGCAGTTCTTC.

This clonotype was seen at least ten times. The chain links TRBV28 to TRBJ2-7; 8 bases line up with TRBD1. CDR1 is MDHEN and CDR2 is SYDVKM in the germline V gene. This CDR3 spans 12 amino acids. The V segment lost 6 bases and the J segment 6 bases; nucleotides outside the gene matches: 4. As DNA, the CDR3 is TGTGCCAGCAGACCACAGGGGGTCGAGCAGTACTTC. Its translation: CASRPQGVEQYF. Supplemented by reference TRBV28 and TRBJ2-7, the full variable domain reads DVKVTQSSRYLVKRTGEKVFLECVQDMDHENMFWYRQDPGLGLRLIYFSYDVKMKEKGDIPEGYSVSREKKERFSLILESASTNQTSMYLCASRPQGVEQYFGPGTRLTVT.

This clonotype was recorded at least ten times. This rearrangement joins TRBV7-9 to TRBJ2-1, with 7 nucleotides matching TRBD1. The germline V gene has CDR1 SEHNR and CDR2 FQNEAQ (reference sequence). This CDR3 has 12 residues. Trimming removed 5 bases from V and 7 bases from J; junction bases left unmatched: 2. DNA of the CDR3: TGTGCCAGCAGCCAGACAGGGAATGAGCAGTTCTTC. This encodes CASSQTGNEQFF.

This clonotype was detected ten times or more. The DNA for the CDR3 is TGCAGTGCTAGCGCTTGGGGGGCGCGGGGTTACAATGAGCAGTTCTTC. This encodes CSASAWGARGYNEQFF. The chain carries TRBV20-1 and TRBJ2-1; D might be TRBD1 or TRBD2, each matching 6 bases. The CDR3 length is 16 residues. Deletions cut 3 bases from V and 4 bases from J, with 19 bases between. Per germline, CDR1 DFQATT and CDR2 SNEGSKA (reference sequence).

This clonotype was seen ten or more times. The chain couples TRBV15 to TRBJ2-3, with 8 nucleotides matching TRBD1. CDR3 length equals 17 residues. The V gene's germline CDR1 is LNHNV and CDR2 YYDKDF (reference sequence). The J segment lost 4 bases and the V segment lost 0 bases, leaving 9 bases of the junction unmatched. CDR3 coding DNA: TGTGCCACCAGCAGAGAAGTGGGCAGGGGGCGCTCAGATACGCAGTATTTT. It is translated as CATSREVGRGRSDTQYF.

This clonotype occurred many times. This CDR3 is CSVVGDRGYNEQFF. The CDR3, as DNA: TGCAGCGTTGTTGGGGACAGGGGATACAATGAGCAGTTCTTC. The chain employs TRBV29-1 and TRBJ2-1, with 10 bases lining up with TRBD1. Per the germline V gene, CDR1 is SQVTM and CDR2 is ANQGSEA. After removal of 4 bases from V and 4 bases from J, the junction contained 4 bases not matched to a gene. CDR3 size: 14 residues.

A remark on this clonotype: Possible read error: a much larger clone is one base away. This chain links TRBV2 with TRBJ1-1; 7 bases are a match to TRBD1. The CDR3 extends over 15 amino acids. Germline CDR1 reads SNHLY; CDR2 reads FYNNEI. For the CDR3, the DNA is TGTGTCAGCACGGAGGGTCGGACCGGGACAGTTGAAGCTTTCTTT. Translation: CVSTEGRTGTVEAFF. Variable domain in full (rest from reference TRBV2 and TRBJ1-1): EPEVTQTPSHQVTQMGQEVILRCVPISNHLYFYWYRQILGQKVEFLVSFYNNEISEKSEIFDDQFSVERPDGSNFTLKIRSTKLEDSAMYFCVSTEGRTGTVEAFFGQGTRLTVV.

This clonotype was found many times. V usage is TRBV10-3 and J usage is TRBJ2-5; no clear D gene. CDR3 length: 13 residues. Germline CDR1 ENHRY, CDR2 SYGVKD. Trimming pared 4 bases from V and 5 bases from J, leaving 11 bases between. In DNA, the CDR3 is TGTGCCATCAGTGTTGGAGTGGGTGAGACCCAGTACTTC. Protein sequence: CAISVGVGETQYF.

Details on this clonotype: Since a far larger clone is one base different, this is likely a read error. This chain connects TRBV10-3 to TRBJ2-7; 10 nucleotides align to TRBD1. Germline V CDR1 and CDR2: ENHRY, SYGVKD. V was clipped by 4 bases and J by 7 bases; unmatched bases: 10. This CDR3 has 15 amino acids. The CDR3 reads CAISGTGGSYNEQYF. DNA of the CDR3: TGTGCCATCAGTGGGACAGGGGGATCCTACAATGAGCAGTACTTC.